Following are 27 T cell receptor beta chains from one sample sequenced in a study of blood T cell repertoires in COVID-19. Some clones are missing from TCRdb's copy, which holds only in-frame ones; the method was immunoSEQ multiplex PCR. The table shows about 190,000 clones, with more than 85% occurring only once. Input material: peripheral blood. The receptor source for this set is a man aged 25-40 years with acute or convalescent COVID-19.

The chain employs TRBV5-4 and TRBJ2-5; 9 bases line up with TRBD1. The germline CDR1 and CDR2 sequences are SGHNT and YYREEE (reference sequence). This CDR3 has 16 residues. After removal of 0 bases from V and 5 bases from J, the junction contained 8 bases not matched to a gene. The chain's CDR3 is CASSLGIGTGTETQYF. In DNA form, the CDR3 reads TGTGCCAGCAGCTTGGGTATCGGGACAGGGACGGAGACCCAGTACTTC.

This chain connects TRBV4-2 to TRBJ2-7, with 12 bases identical to TRBD2. Trimming removed 3 bases from V and 0 bases from J; junction bases left unmatched: 9. This CDR3 spans 18 amino acids. From germline, CDR1 is LGHNA and CDR2 YNFKEQ. CDR3 sequence reads: CASSHSSGGAVGSYEQYF. Here the CDR3 DNA reads TGTGCCAGCAGCCACTCTAGCGGGGGGGCTGTGGGCTCCTACGAGCAGTACTTC.

This sequence joins TRBV5-1 and TRBJ2-7; TRBD1 aligns across 10 bases. Germline values: CDR1 SGHRS, CDR2 YFSETQ. The CDR3 extends over 14 amino acids. The V and J ends lost 3 bases and 3 bases, in that order; junction bases with no gene match: 3. The CDR3 region is CASSSRDRGYEQYF. The DNA of the CDR3 is TGCGCCAGCAGCTCCCGGGACAGGGGCTACGAGCAGTACTTC.

The chain links TRBV10-1 to TRBJ2-5, with 10 bases lining up with TRBD1. Trimming took 6 bases from V and 0 from J; bases not matched to a gene: 4. CDR1 is WNHNN and CDR2 is SYGVQD in the germline V gene (reference sequence). The CDR3 extends over 15 amino acids. As DNA, the CDR3 is TGCGCCAGCAGCTCCGGACAGGGGGACCAAGAGACCCAGTACTTC. Its translation is CASSSGQGDQETQYF.

The gene calls are TRBV7-3 and TRBJ2-1; D is unresolved. This CDR3 has 13 amino acids. V was trimmed by 0 bases and J by 8 bases, leaving 8 bases between them. Germline V gene lookup returns CDR1 SGHTA and CDR2 FQGTGA. This chain's CDR3 is CASSLTYLDEQFF. The CDR3 nucleotides are TGTGCCAGCAGCTTAACGTACTTGGATGAGCAGTTCTTC. The full variable domain, completed using reference TRBV7-3 and TRBJ2-1, is GAGVSQTPSNKVTEKGKYVELRCDPISGHTALYWYRQSLGQGPEFLIYFQGTGAADDSGLPNDRFFAVRPEGSVSTLKIQRTERGDSAVYLCASSLTYLDEQFFGPGTRLTVL.

This rearrangement joins TRBV11-2 to TRBJ2-7, with TRBD1 matching over 10 bases. Germline V gene sequence: CDR1 SGHAT, CDR2 FQNNGV. The CDR3 covers 16 residues. Losses at the gene ends were 7 bases for V and 5 bases for J; bases not matched to a gene: 14. Written as DNA, the CDR3 is TGTGCCAGCATCACTCGGTTAGGACAGGGGGAACACGAGCAGTACTTC. It is translated as CASITRLGQGEHEQYF.

The J gene is TRBJ2-1, the V gene TRBV28; no firm D call. Trimming took 5 bases from V and 8 from J, leaving 10 bases between them. Germline CDR1 MDHEN, CDR2 SYDVKM. This CDR3 spans 12 amino acids. CDR3: CASSPLRYEQFF. CDR3 sequence (DNA): TGTGCCAGCAGTCCCCTTCGTTATGAGCAGTTCTTC.

V and J are TRBV4-2 and TRBJ1-4, with a possible D match to TRBD1 (6 bases). The CDR3 has 15 residues. Trimming removed 3 bases at V and 8 bases at J, with 16 bases between. The germline gives CDR1 LGHNA, CDR2 YNFKEQ. CDR3 coding DNA: TGTGCCAGCAGCCACCAAGGACAGACCCTAGAAAAACTGTTTTTT. Translated: CASSHQGQTLEKLFF.

The V call is TRBV4-1, the J call TRBJ2-1; TRBD2 is a possible D gene (5 bases). The V end was cut by 1 base, the J end by 12 bases, with 25 bases between. CDR1 and CDR2 from the germline V gene are MGHRA and YSYEKL. The CDR3 length is 17 residues. CDR3 DNA sequence: TGCGCCAGCAGCCAAGGCATTCGGAACGCCCGACGGGATTGGCAGTTCTTC. It translates to CASSQGIRNARRDWQFF.

The sample holds a few counts of this clone. The CDR3: CASSTPNRENTEAFF. The CDR3 region has the DNA TGTGCCAGTAGTACCCCTAATCGGGAGAACACTGAAGCTTTCTTT. This chain connects TRBV19 to TRBJ1-1; no clear D gene. The CDR3 sequence is 15 residues long. Germline assignment: CDR1 LNHDA and CDR2 SQIVND (reference sequence). Trimming stripped 4 bases from V and 1 base from J, with 13 bases between.

Points on this clone: The sample has other DNA sequences that encode this CDR3 too. V usage is TRBV28 and J usage is TRBJ2-5; no definite D call. The CDR3 is 12 residues long. With 6 bases removed from V and 2 bases from J, the gap between germline ends came to 7 bases. Germline V gives CDR1 MDHEN, CDR2 SYDVKM. The CDR3 spells CASSLLQETQYF. CDR3 sequence (DNA): TGTGCCAGCAGCTTACTACAAGAGACCCAGTACTTC.

The chain recombines TRBV5-6 with TRBJ1-1; TRBD1 matches 7 bases. CDR3 length: 15 residues. Germline assignment: CDR1 SGHDT and CDR2 YYEEEE. V lost 4 bases to trimming and J lost 4 bases; unmatched junction nucleotides: 10. The CDR3 region is CASSDGTEVGTEAFF. The CDR3 nucleotides are TGTGCCAGCAGCGACGGGACAGAAGTTGGCACTGAAGCTTTCTTT.

CDR3 nucleotides: TGTGCCAGCAGGCCAACCGCGGGGAGCACAGATACGCAGTATTTT. Encoded protein: CASRPTAGSTDTQYF. This chain uses TRBV6-5 with TRBJ2-3, with a weak D call TRBD2 (6 bases). From germline, CDR1 is MNHEY and CDR2 SVGAGI. The V and J ends lost 6 bases and 0 bases respectively, with 13 bases between them. The CDR3 extends over 15 amino acids.

The genes are TRBV28 and TRBJ1-5; TRBD1 is a possible D gene (5 bases). This CDR3 has 15 residues. V was shortened by 6 bases and J by 15 bases, with 27 bases between the two germline ends. From germline, CDR1 is MDHEN and CDR2 SYDVKM. The CDR3 loop reads CASSQGVLIGDNGHF. DNA of the CDR3: TGTGCCAGCAGCCAGGGTGTTCTTATTGGGGATAACGGGCATTTT.

This chain connects TRBV12-3 or TRBV12-4 to TRBJ2-2, with TRBD2 as a possible D gene (5 bases). V lost 6 bases and J 5 bases, leaving 10 bases between the germline ends. There are 13 residues in the CDR3. CDR3 in amino acids: CASSLARTGELFF. The CDR3 DNA sequence: TGTGCCAGCAGCCTAGCAAGAACCGGGGAGCTGTTTTTT.

The genes are TRBV13 and TRBJ2-3; the D gene is possibly TRBD2 (5 bases). V lost 4 bases, J lost 7 bases, and 21 bases lay in between. The germline CDR1 and CDR2 sequences are PRHDT and FYEKMQ (reference sequence). The CDR3 runs 16 residues. The CDR3 DNA reads TGTGCCAGCAGCTACCTCCTGAGATCTAGCACGAATACGCAGTATTTT. Its translation is CASSYLLRSSTNTQYF. The full variable domain, completed using reference TRBV13 and TRBJ2-3, is AAGVIQSPRHLIKEKRETATLKCYPIPRHDTVYWYQQGPGQDPQFLISFYEKMQSDKGSIPDRFSAQQFSDYHSELNMSSLELGDSALYFCASSYLLRSSTNTQYFGPGTRLTVL.

This sequence joins TRBV7-2 and TRBJ1-2; the match to TRBD1 covers 7 bases. The CDR3 runs to 15 residues. Germline V gene lookup returns CDR1 SGHTA and CDR2 FQGNSA. J gave up 6 bases and V 2 bases, and 9 bases lay outside the gene matches. The CDR3 DNA reads as TGTGCCAGCAGCTTATTCCGGGACAGTAGGGATGGCTACACCTTC. It is translated as CASSLFRDSRDGYTF.

A remark on this clone: The junction and the germline gene differ at one end; a read error may be behind it. The chain couples TRBV7-9 to TRBJ1-2; the D is unclear. The germline CDR1 and CDR2 sequences are SEHNR and FQNEAQ (reference sequence). This CDR3 has 14 amino acids. The CDR3, as DNA: TGTGCCAGCAGCTTAGGGGCAGCTAAATATGGCTACACCTTC. This encodes CASSLGAAKYGYTF.

The rearrangement links TRBV6-4 to TRBJ2-3; 7 bases are shared with TRBD2. Trimming removed 5 bases from V and 2 bases from J; junction bases left unmatched: 4. The CDR3 spans 14 residues. Looked up from germline, CDR1 is MRHNA and CDR2 is SNTAGT. The CDR3 sequence is CASSSGDDTDTQYF. The CDR3 DNA is TGTGCCAGCAGTAGCGGGGACGACACAGATACGCAGTATTTT.

The chain has TRBV7-9 and TRBJ2-7; D remains unclear. Deletions cut 3 bases from V and 4 bases from J, with 16 bases between. The germline V gene has CDR1 SEHNR and CDR2 FQNEAQ (reference sequence). The length of the CDR3 is 15 residues. Here the CDR3 reads CASSFNLGPGYEQYF. The CDR3 DNA is TGTGCCAGCAGCTTCAACCTTGGGCCCGGTTACGAGCAGTACTTC.

This chain joins TRBV11-2 and TRBJ2-7; possible D gene TRBD1, 8 bases. This CDR3 contains 15 residues. Germline V gene data show CDR1 as SGHAT and CDR2 as FQNNGV. V shed 0 bases and J shed 2 bases, with 11 bases lying between them. CDR3 sequence (DNA): TGTGCCAGCAGCTTAGAAGCGGGACAGGCCTACGAGCAGTACTTC. It is translated as CASSLEAGQAYEQYF. Full variable domain (missing parts from reference TRBV11-2 and TRBJ2-7): EAGVAQSPRYKIIEKRQSVAFWCNPISGHATLYWYQQILGQGPKLLIQFQNNGVVDDSQLPKDRFSAERLKGVDSTLKIQPAKLEDSAVYLCASSLEAGQAYEQYFGPGTRLTVT.

The count of this clone is one. The rearrangement joins TRBV3-1 (or the pseudogene TRBV3-2) to TRBJ2-3; a weak D match, TRBD1 (5 bases). V lost 1 base, J lost 1 base, and 9 bases lay in between. The CDR3 runs 15 residues. Germline CDR1 and CDR2: LGHDT and YNNKEL (reference sequence). This CDR3 reads CASSQAGLRTDTQYF. The CDR3, as DNA: TGTGCCAGCAGCCAAGCAGGGTTGCGCACAGATACGCAGTATTTT.

This chain links TRBV7-9 with TRBJ2-3, with TRBD2 matching 14 bases. CDR3 size: 18 residues. V gave up 5 bases and J gave up 6 bases; unmatched junction bases: 13. Germline V lookup: CDR1 SEHNR, CDR2 FQNEAQ (reference sequence). This CDR3 is CASSTTSGRARSWDTQYF. The CDR3 bases are TGTGCCAGCAGCACGACTAGCGGGAGGGCCCGTTCTTGGGATACGCAGTATTTT.

Only a few counts were recorded for this clone. The CDR3 reads CASSLGLAYNEQFF. The CDR3 DNA follows: TGTGCCAGCAGCTTAGGACTAGCTTACAATGAGCAGTTCTTC. The V call is TRBV7-2, the J call TRBJ2-1; TRBD2 matches 7 bases. Germline V gene data show CDR1 as SGHTA and CDR2 as FQGNSA. The V and J ends lost 1 base and 4 bases, in that order; junction bases with no gene match: 1. The CDR3 runs to 14 residues.

The chain carries TRBV6-5 and TRBJ2-5; TRBD1 aligns across 8 bases. Trimming cost V 8 bases and J 5 bases; bases outside gene matches: 4. The CDR3 is 12 residues long. Germline CDR1 reads MNHEY; CDR2 reads SVGAGI. CDR3 amino acids: CASQGAGETQYF. The CDR3 region has the DNA TGTGCCAGCCAGGGGGCGGGGGAGACCCAGTACTTC.

The chain carries TRBV5-4 and TRBJ2-5, with D perhaps TRBD2 (6 bases). Germline CDR1 is SGHNT and CDR2 is YYREEE (reference sequence). Trimming cost V 4 bases and J 1 base, with 14 bases left between them. The length of the CDR3 is 15 residues. CDR3 nucleotide sequence: TGTGCCAGCAGCCGATCCGGGACTTTCCAAGAGACCCAGTACTTC. Translated, it gives CASSRSGTFQETQYF.

This chain links TRBV19 with TRBJ1-6; maybe TRBD1 (5 bases). This CDR3 contains 12 residues. V dropped 5 bases and J dropped 7 bases, with 6 bases sitting between them. Germline CDR1 LNHDA, CDR2 SQIVND (reference sequence). The chain's CDR3 is CASSDRNSPLHF. The CDR3 DNA reads TGTGCCAGTAGTGACAGAAATTCACCCCTCCACTTT. Filled out from reference TRBV19 and TRBJ1-6, the complete variable domain reads DGGITQSPKYLFRKEGQNVTLSCEQNLNHDAMYWYRQDPGQGLRLIYYSQIVNDFQKGDIAEGYSVSREKKESFPLTVTSAQKNPTAFYLCASSDRNSPLHFGNGTRLTVT.